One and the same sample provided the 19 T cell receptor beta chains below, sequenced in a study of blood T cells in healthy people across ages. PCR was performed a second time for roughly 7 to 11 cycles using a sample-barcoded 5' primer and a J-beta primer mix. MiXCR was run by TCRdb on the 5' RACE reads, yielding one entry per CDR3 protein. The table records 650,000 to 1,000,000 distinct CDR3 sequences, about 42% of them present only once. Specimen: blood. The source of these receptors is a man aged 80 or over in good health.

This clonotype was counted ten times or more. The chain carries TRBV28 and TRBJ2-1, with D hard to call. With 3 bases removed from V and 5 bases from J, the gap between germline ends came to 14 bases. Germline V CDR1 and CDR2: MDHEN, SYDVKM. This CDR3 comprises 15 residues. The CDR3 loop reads CASSFYMVADNEQFF. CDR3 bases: TGTGCCAGCAGTTTTTATATGGTGGCTGACAATGAGCAGTTCTTC.

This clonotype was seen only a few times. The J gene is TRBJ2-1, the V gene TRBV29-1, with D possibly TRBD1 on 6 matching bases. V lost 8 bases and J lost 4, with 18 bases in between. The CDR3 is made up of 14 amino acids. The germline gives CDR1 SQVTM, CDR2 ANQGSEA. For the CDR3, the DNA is TGCAGCATAGAACAGGGCAGTAGATACAATGAGCAGTTCTTC. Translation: CSIEQGSRYNEQFF.

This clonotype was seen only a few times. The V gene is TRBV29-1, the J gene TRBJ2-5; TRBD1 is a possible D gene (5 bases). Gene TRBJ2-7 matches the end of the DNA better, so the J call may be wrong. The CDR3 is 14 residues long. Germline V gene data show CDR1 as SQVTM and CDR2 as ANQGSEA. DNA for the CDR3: TGCAGCGTTGAGGTAAACAGGAATTCCTACGAGCAGTACTTC. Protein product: CSVEVNRNSYEQYF.

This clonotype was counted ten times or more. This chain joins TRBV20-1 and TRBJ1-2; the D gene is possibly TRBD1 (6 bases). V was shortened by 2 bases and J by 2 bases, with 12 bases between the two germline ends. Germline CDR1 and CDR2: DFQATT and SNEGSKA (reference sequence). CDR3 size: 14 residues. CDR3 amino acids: CSARKPTGNYGYTF. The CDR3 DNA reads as TGCAGTGCTAGAAAACCCACAGGGAACTATGGCTACACCTTC.

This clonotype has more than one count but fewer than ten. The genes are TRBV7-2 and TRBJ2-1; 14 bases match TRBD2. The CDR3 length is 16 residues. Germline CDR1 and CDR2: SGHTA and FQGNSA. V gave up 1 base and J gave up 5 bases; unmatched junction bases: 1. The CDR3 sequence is CASSLGGLAGDNEQFF. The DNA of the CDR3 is TGTGCCAGCAGCTTAGGGGGACTAGCGGGAGACAATGAGCAGTTCTTC.

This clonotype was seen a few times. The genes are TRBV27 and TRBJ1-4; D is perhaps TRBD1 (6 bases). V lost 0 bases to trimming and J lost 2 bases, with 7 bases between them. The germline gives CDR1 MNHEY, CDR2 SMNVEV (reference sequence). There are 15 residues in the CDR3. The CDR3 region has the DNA TGTGCCAGCAGTTTATCGGGGGGCACTAATGAAAAACTGTTTTTT. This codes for CASSLSGGTNEKLFF.

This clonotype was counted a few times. The CDR3 DNA sequence: TGTGCCAGCGGGGAAACAGGGGGCGACGATTCACCCCTCCACTTT. It translates to CASGETGGDDSPLHF. V gene TRBV28 combines with J gene TRBJ1-6; 9 bases match TRBD1. V trimming: 8 bases; J trimming: 8 bases; junction bases outside the gene matches: 10. Germline loops: CDR1 MDHEN, CDR2 SYDVKM. The CDR3 covers 15 residues.

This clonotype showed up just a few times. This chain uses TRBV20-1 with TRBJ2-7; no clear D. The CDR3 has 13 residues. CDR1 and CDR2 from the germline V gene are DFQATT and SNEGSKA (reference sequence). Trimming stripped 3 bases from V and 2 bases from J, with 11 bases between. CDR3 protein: CSASSDQPYEQYF. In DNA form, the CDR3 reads TGCAGTGCTAGTTCAGACCAACCCTACGAGCAGTACTTC.

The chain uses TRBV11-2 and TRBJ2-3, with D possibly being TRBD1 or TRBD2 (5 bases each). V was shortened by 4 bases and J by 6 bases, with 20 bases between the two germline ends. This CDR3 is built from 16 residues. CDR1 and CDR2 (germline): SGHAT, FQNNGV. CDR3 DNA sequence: TGTGCCAGCAGCTACTCCCGGGGCGGAGGTGGGGATACGCAGTATTTT. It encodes CASSYSRGGGGDTQYF.

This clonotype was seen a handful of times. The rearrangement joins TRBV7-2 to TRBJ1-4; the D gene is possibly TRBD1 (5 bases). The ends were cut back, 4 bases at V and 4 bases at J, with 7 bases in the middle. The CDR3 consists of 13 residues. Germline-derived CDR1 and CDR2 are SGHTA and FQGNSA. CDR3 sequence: CASSWTSNEKLFF. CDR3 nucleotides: TGTGCCAGCAGCTGGACAAGTAATGAAAAACTGTTTTTT.

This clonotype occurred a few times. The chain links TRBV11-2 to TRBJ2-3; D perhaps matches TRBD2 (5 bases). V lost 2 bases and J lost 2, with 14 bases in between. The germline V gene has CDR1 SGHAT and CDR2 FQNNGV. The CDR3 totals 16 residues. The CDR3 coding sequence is TGTGCCAGCAGCTTACTACCCGGGGATCCCACAGATACGCAGTATTTT. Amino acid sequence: CASSLLPGDPTDTQYF.

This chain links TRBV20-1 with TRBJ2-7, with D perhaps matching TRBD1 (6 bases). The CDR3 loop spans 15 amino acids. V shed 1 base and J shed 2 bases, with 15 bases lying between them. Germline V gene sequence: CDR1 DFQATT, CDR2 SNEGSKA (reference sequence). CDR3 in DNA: TGCAGTGCTAGAGTTAGGGGGTTGGGGACCTACGAGCAGTACTTC. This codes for CSARVRGLGTYEQYF.

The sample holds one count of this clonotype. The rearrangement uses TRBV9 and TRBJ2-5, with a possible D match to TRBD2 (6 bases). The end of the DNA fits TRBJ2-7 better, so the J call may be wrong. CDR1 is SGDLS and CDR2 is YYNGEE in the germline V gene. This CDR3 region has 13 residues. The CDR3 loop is CASSVAGVREQYF. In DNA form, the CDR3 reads TGTGCCAGCAGCGTAGCGGGGGTTCGCGAGCAGTACTTC.

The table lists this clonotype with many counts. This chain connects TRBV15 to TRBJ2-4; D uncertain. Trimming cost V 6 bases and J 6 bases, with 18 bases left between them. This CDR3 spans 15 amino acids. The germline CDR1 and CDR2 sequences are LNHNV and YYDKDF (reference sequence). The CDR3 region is CATSSPGSLGNIQYF. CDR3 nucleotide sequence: TGTGCCACCAGTTCGCCCGGGTCACTGGGAAACATTCAGTACTTC.

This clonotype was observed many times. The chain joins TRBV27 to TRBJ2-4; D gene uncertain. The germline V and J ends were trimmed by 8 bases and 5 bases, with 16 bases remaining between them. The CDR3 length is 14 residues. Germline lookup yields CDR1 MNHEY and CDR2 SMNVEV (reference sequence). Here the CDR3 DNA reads TGTGCCAGCCGCCGCCGCAGAAAAGAAAACATTCAGTACTTC. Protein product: CASRRRRKENIQYF.

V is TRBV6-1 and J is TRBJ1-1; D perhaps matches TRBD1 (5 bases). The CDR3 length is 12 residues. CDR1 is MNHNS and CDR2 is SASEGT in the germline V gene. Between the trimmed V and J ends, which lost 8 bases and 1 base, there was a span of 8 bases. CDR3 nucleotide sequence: TGTGCCAGCGGGGACGGGAACACTGAAGCTTTCTTT. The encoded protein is CASGDGNTEAFF.

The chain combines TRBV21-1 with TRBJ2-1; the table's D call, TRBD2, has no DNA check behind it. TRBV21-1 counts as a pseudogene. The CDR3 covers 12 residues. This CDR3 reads CASSKVGLVQFF. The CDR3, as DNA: TGTGCCAGCAGCAAAGTGGGGCTAGTGCAGTTCTTC.

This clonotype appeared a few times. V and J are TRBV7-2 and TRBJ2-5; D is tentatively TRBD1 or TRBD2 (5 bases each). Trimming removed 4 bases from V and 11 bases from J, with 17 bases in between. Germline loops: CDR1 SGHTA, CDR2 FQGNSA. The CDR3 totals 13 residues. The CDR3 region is CASSSGDGDEQYF. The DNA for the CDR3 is TGTGCCAGCAGCTCCGGGGACGGAGATGAGCAGTACTTC.

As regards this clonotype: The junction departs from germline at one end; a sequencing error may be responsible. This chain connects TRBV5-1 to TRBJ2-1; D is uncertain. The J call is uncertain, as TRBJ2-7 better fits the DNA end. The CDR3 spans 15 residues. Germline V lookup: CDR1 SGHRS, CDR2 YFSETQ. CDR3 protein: CVSSLAVGSYNEQYF. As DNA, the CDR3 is TGCGTCAGCAGCTTGGCTGTGGGGTCCTACAATGAGCAGTACTTC.